The rows below give T cell receptor beta chains drawn from one sample of a study of blood T cell repertoires in COVID-19. Repertoires were generated with immunoSEQ multiplex PCR, while TCRdb's copy carries only in-frame clones and drops some. The profile covers around 200,000 clones, with approximately 80% appearing a single time and around an eighth taken by the ten largest. The specimen was peripheral blood. Receptors were obtained from a man aged 50-60 years who had recovered from COVID-19. Each CDR3 is given with its conserved first and last residue. A D gene is named only where the DNA matches it firmly.

>TRBV6-5|.|TRBJ1-1
CASSKRTAGGTEAFF
>TRBV5-1|TRBD2|TRBJ2-5
CASSRTSGYQETQYF
>TRBV5-1|TRBD2|TRBJ2-2
CASSFRAGLAANTGELFF
>TRBV10-2|TRBD2|TRBJ2-4
CASSESPPGGLAAKNIQYF
>TRBV7-8|TRBD2|TRBJ2-7
CASSRLAGLGYEQYF
>TRBV3-1/TRBV3-2|.|TRBJ1-2
CASSQEDRANYGYTF
>TRBV28|TRBD1|TRBJ2-6
CASNRATGKGSGANVLTF
>TRBV10-3|TRBD2|TRBJ2-3
CAISVRTSGSTDTQYF
>TRBV6-1|TRBD2|TRBJ2-1
CASSENGLAGGLYNEQFF
>TRBV7-8|TRBD2|TRBJ2-1
CASSSSGSTGEQFF
>TRBV4-2|TRBD1|TRBJ1-1
CASSQVAGTGDEAFF
>TRBV3-1/TRBV3-2|.|TRBJ2-1
CASSDPGDAGNLDEQFF
>TRBV5-1|TRBD1|TRBJ2-7
CASSLGSGTGLREQYF
>TRBV6-2/TRBV6-3|.|TRBJ2-1
CASSYLGGRGSYNEQFF
>TRBV29-1|.|TRBJ1-2
CSVESSDNYGYTF
>TRBV28|TRBD2|TRBJ2-1
CASSLSGREGREQFF
>TRBV27|.|TRBJ1-1
CASRDGGRLTEAFF
>TRBV11-3|TRBD1|TRBJ2-7
CASSLGQGVHEQYF
>TRBV3-1/TRBV3-2|TRBD2|TRBJ2-5
CASSQGDSGSGEETQYF
>TRBV5-1|.|TRBJ2-7
CASSLVFQDLVPAGQYF
>TRBV29-1|TRBD2|TRBJ2-1
CSVGSGTSGYNEQFF
>TRBV11-3|TRBD2|TRBJ2-3
CASSSLTSGSSDTQYF
>TRBV28|TRBD2|TRBJ2-1
CASRGGRASHEQFF
>TRBV7-7|TRBD2|TRBJ2-1
CASSLGGANEQFF
>TRBV3-1/TRBV3-2|.|TRBJ2-5
CASSQFVGQQETQYF
>TRBV4-1|.|TRBJ1-4
CASSQDWAGSGEKLFF
>TRBV4-1|.|TRBJ2-7
CASSQEFLRSYEQYF
>TRBV14|.|TRBJ1-2
CASSPLQRSIEGYTF
>TRBV7-2|.|TRBJ1-1
CASSLGAATEAFF
>TRBV7-9|TRBD2|TRBJ2-7
CASSPIQGLGLKNEQYF
>TRBV29-1|TRBD2|TRBJ2-1
CSGLAGGPNNEQFF
>TRBV7-8|TRBD1|TRBJ2-2
CASSHRGRGGELFF
>TRBV3-1/TRBV3-2|.|TRBJ2-6
CASSQQFSGANVLTF
>TRBV10-3|.|TRBJ1-4
CAISEGAQYEKLFF
>TRBV11-3|TRBD1|TRBJ1-1
CASSSGTGNTEAFF
>TRBV7-2|TRBD2|TRBJ2-7
CASRWGSGGPYEQYF
>TRBV19|TRBD2|TRBJ2-3
CASSILLAAGGTDTQYF
>TRBV19|.|TRBJ2-7
CASSWAGVDEQYF
>TRBV27|.|TRBJ2-7
CASTLVGAPVYEQYF
>TRBV5-1|TRBD1|TRBJ1-5
CASSPTGFGNQPQHF
>TRBV19|TRBD1|TRBJ1-1
CASSKRTGGNTEAFF
>TRBV23-1|.|TRBJ2-1
CASGLSKPRCNEQFF
>TRBV28|TRBD2|TRBJ2-5
CASSLTSGNQETQYF
>TRBV5-1|TRBD2|TRBJ2-1
CASSIAPGLAENEQFF
>TRBV7-9|TRBD1|TRBJ1-3
CASSLTGVSGNTIYF
>TRBV5-1|.|TRBJ2-7
CASSLVQGTEQYF
>TRBV9|TRBD2|TRBJ2-7
CASSVAGGSSGEQYF
>TRBV7-3|TRBD2|TRBJ2-3
CASSRGTSGTDTQYF
>TRBV19|.|TRBJ2-7
CASSFTTSPLHSYEQYF
>TRBV6-6|.|TRBJ1-4
CASSYRTGIEEKLFF